This T cell receptor beta chain originates from a study of blood T cell repertoires in COVID-19. Profiling relied on immunoSEQ multiplex PCR, and the TCRdb table lists in-frame clones only, not all of them. The profile shows some 350,000 clones, more than 75% of them singletons. The CDR3 is 16 residues long. The germline V and J ends were trimmed by 3 bases and 0 bases, with 11 bases remaining between them. CDR1 and CDR2 (germline): SEHNR, FQNEAQ (reference sequence). What was sequenced was peripheral blood. This sequence was found in a woman aged 50 to 60 with COVID-19, enrolled during active disease. J is TRBJ1-4 and V is TRBV7-9; D might be TRBD1 (5 bases). CDR3 bases: TGTGCCAGCAGCTTCCCCCCGACAGCAACTAATGAAAAACTGTTTTTT. This translates into CASSFPPTATNEKLFF.